Shown below are 16 T cell receptor beta chains from a single sample sequenced in a study of cytomegalovirus exposure and HLA in healthy donors. A multiplex PCR was run with 60 Vbeta primers and 13 Jbeta primers. TCRdb's table, derived via immunoSEQ multiplex PCR, lists solely in-frame clones and lacks some. The table has 45,000 to 60,000 clones, about 72% seen once; the top ten hold about 6%. The sequenced sample was PBMCs. The source is a man under 40 in good health and CMV-seronegative.

The rearrangement uses TRBV27 and TRBJ2-5; 11 bases align to TRBD2. The ends lost 4 bases at V and 2 bases at J; junction bases unmatched: 6. The CDR3 has 16 residues. Germline assignment: CDR1 MNHEY and CDR2 SMNVEV (reference sequence). The DNA of the CDR3 is TGTGCCAGCAGTTCCCCTCGGACTAGCGGGCAAGAGACCCAGTACTTC. It is translated as CASSSPRTSGQETQYF.

This clone has only a few counts. This chain uses TRBV25-1 with TRBJ2-1, with 8 bases identical to TRBD2. Unmatched junction bases numbered 5, after V lost 6 bases and J lost 4 bases. The CDR3 totals 14 residues. Germline V gives CDR1 MGHDK, CDR2 SYGVNS. The CDR3 bases are TGTGCCAGCAGCTGGACTAGCAGGTACAATGAGCAGTTCTTC. This translates into CASSWTSRYNEQFF.

The chain is built from TRBV27 and TRBJ1-4; tentative D call: TRBD1 (5 bases). The V end was cut by 1 base, the J end by 8 bases, with 8 bases between. Germline-derived CDR1 and CDR2 are MNHEY and SMNVEV (reference sequence). The CDR3 contains 13 residues. The CDR3 here is CASSLLKGEKLFF. The CDR3 DNA sequence: TGTGCCAGCAGTTTATTAAAGGGGGAAAAACTGTTTTTT. Full variable domain (remainder filled in from reference TRBV27 and TRBJ1-4): EAQVTQNPRYLITVTGKKLTVTCSQNMNHEYMSWYRQDPGLGLRQIYYSMNVEVTDKGDVPEGYKVSRKEKRNFPLILESPSPNQTSLYFCASSLLKGEKLFFGSGTQLSVL.

The chain is built from TRBV7-9 and TRBJ2-7, with TRBD2 as a possible D gene (5 bases). The CDR3 totals 14 residues. Between the trimmed V and J ends, which lost 2 bases and 6 bases, there was a span of 14 bases. CDR1 and CDR2 (germline): SEHNR, FQNEAQ (reference sequence). The CDR3 DNA reads as TGTGCCAGCAGCTTAACACTAGGGCCTGGCGAGCAGTACTTC. It yields the protein CASSLTLGPGEQYF.

The chain links TRBV6-5 to TRBJ2-7; 8 bases match TRBD2. Germline lookup yields CDR1 MNHEY and CDR2 SVGAGI. Losses at the gene ends were 2 bases for V and 3 bases for J; bases not matched to a gene: 6. CDR3 length: 15 residues. DNA for the CDR3: TGTGCCAGCAGTTACGGGACGGCGGGAGGCTACGAGCAGTACTTC. As protein: CASSYGTAGGYEQYF.

As to this clone: This sample also contains other DNA sequences that code for the same CDR3. The chain recombines TRBV5-1 with TRBJ2-2; 8 bases match TRBD2. The germline V gene has CDR1 SGHRS and CDR2 YFSETQ. V shed 4 bases, J shed 0 bases, and the junction held 11 bases outside the gene matches. The CDR3 runs to 18 residues. CDR3 in amino acids: CASSLEAGVFANTGELFF. DNA of the CDR3: TGCGCCAGCAGCCTGGAAGCGGGAGTTTTCGCGAACACCGGGGAGCTGTTTTTT.

V usage is TRBV5-1 and J usage is TRBJ2-7; the match to TRBD2 covers 7 bases. Germline CDR1 and CDR2: SGHRS and YFSETQ. J gave up 5 bases and V 4 bases, and 12 bases lay outside the gene matches. The CDR3 covers 15 residues. Written as DNA, the CDR3 is TGCGCCAGCAGCCCCCCGGGAGGTGCACTACACGAGCAGTACTTC. As protein: CASSPPGGALHEQYF.

In its sample, this clone was seen a few times. The V and J genes are TRBV4-1 and TRBJ2-3; possibly TRBD2 for D (5 bases). V was pared by 5 bases and J by 2 bases, with 17 bases between. Germline-derived CDR1 and CDR2 are MGHRA and YSYEKL. The CDR3 runs 16 residues. CDR3 nucleotide sequence: TGCGCCAGCAGCTATATGGGTCGGGGAGCCACAGATACGCAGTATTTT. Translating it yields CASSYMGRGATDTQYF.

This clone was detected once. In the same sample, other DNA sequences code for this CDR3. V is TRBV29-1 and J is TRBJ1-2; perhaps TRBD1 as D (6 bases). V lost 3 bases, J lost 2 bases, and 10 bases lay in between. CDR1 SQVTM and CDR2 ANQGSEA come from the germline V gene. This CDR3 comprises 13 residues. The CDR3 here is CSVDDRGNYGYTF. The CDR3 DNA reads as TGCAGCGTTGATGATAGGGGGAACTATGGCTACACCTTC.

This rearrangement joins TRBV7-9 to TRBJ2-1; 14 positions agree with TRBD2. J lost 7 bases, V lost 2 bases, and 4 bases had no gene match. The CDR3 extends over 16 amino acids. From germline, CDR1 is SEHNR and CDR2 FQNEAQ (reference sequence). CDR3 nucleotide sequence: TGTGCCAGCAGCTTATTTAGACTAGCGGGAGGGAATGAGCAGTTCTTC. This encodes CASSLFRLAGGNEQFF. Using reference TRBV7-9 and TRBJ2-1 for the parts outside the CDR3, the full variable domain is DTGVSQNPRHKITKRGQNVTFRCDPISEHNRLYWYRQTLGQGPEFLTYFQNEAQLEKSRLLSDRFSAERPKGSFSTLEIQRTEQGDSAMYLCASSLFRLAGGNEQFFGPGTRLTVL.

In this sample, this clone turned up once. The chain couples TRBV7-2 to TRBJ1-1; unclear D gene. Germline V lookup: CDR1 SGHTA, CDR2 FQGNSA. The germline V and J ends were trimmed by 4 bases and 4 bases, with 7 bases remaining between them. The CDR3 totals 12 residues. Here the CDR3 reads CASSWSSTEAFF. DNA of the CDR3: TGTGCCAGCAGCTGGAGTAGCACTGAAGCTTTCTTT.

The chain couples TRBV5-1 to TRBJ1-1; the D gene is possibly TRBD1 (5 bases). The V end lost 7 bases, the J end lost 5 bases, and 18 bases lay between the germline ends. The CDR3 totals 14 residues. Looked up from germline, CDR1 is SGHRS and CDR2 is YFSETQ. The CDR3 spells CASRRATQGTEAFF. The CDR3 DNA is TGCGCCAGCCGACGGGCCACCCAGGGTACTGAAGCTTTCTTT.

V is TRBV12-5 and J is TRBJ2-7; D uncertain. Germline CDR1 and CDR2: LGHNT and FRNRAP. Trimming took 1 base from V and 1 from J, leaving 5 bases between them. The CDR3 is 13 residues long. The CDR3 sequence is CASGLGGSYEQYF. The CDR3 DNA is TGTGCTAGTGGTTTGGGCGGATCCTACGAGCAGTACTTC.

Note on this clone: The sample has other DNA sequences that encode this CDR3 too. This chain uses TRBV6-1 with TRBJ2-5; 8 bases fit TRBD2. V was clipped by 5 bases and J by 4 bases; unmatched bases: 6. CDR1 MNHNS and CDR2 SASEGT come from the germline V gene. The CDR3 contains 14 residues. The CDR3 nucleotides are TGTGCCAGCAGTCCGGGACTAGTACGAGAGACCCAGTACTTC. This gives the protein CASSPGLVRETQYF.

The chain is built from TRBV6-1 and TRBJ2-7, with 10 bases fitting TRBD2. Losses at the gene ends were 1 base for V and 3 bases for J; bases not matched to a gene: 0. Germline V CDR1 and CDR2: MNHNS, SASEGT. The CDR3 runs to 14 residues. The CDR3 is CASSEGLAGYEQYF. The CDR3 DNA is TGTGCCAGCAGTGAAGGACTAGCGGGCTACGAGCAGTACTTC.

This clone appeared a few times. The chain employs TRBV7-2 and TRBJ2-7, with TRBD2 identical over 10 bases. CDR3 length equals 16 residues. Germline V gene sequence: CDR1 SGHTA, CDR2 FQGNSA. With 5 bases clipped from V and 5 bases from J, the junction kept 12 bases outside the gene matches. The CDR3 sequence is CASSPGGASGSHEQYF. The CDR3 bases are TGTGCCAGCAGCCCCGGGGGTGCTAGCGGGAGCCACGAGCAGTACTTC.